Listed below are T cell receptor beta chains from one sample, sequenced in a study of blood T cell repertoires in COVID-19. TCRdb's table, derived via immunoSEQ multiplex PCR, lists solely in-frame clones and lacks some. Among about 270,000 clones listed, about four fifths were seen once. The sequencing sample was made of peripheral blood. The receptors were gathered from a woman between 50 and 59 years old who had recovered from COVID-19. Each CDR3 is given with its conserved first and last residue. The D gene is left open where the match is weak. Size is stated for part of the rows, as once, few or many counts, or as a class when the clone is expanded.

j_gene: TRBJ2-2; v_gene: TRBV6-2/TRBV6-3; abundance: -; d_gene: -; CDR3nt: TGTGCCAGCAGTTACTTTGGAGTCGGGGAGCTGTTTTTT; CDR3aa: CASSYFGVGELFF
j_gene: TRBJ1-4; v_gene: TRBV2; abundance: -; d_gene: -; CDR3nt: TGTGCCAGCAGTGCGCGGACAGTTAATGAAAAACTGTTTTTT; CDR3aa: CASSARTVNEKLFF
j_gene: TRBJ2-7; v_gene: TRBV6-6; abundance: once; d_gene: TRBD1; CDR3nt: TGTGCCAGCAGGAACAGGGGGCAAGGCGAGCAGTACTTC; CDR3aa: CASRNRGQGEQYF
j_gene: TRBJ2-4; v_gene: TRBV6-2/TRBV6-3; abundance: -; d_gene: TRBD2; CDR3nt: TGTGCCAGCAGCCTCGGGAGGGAGGCCGTTTCCCTAGCCAAAAACATTCAGTACTTC; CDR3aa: CASSLGREAVSLAKNIQYF
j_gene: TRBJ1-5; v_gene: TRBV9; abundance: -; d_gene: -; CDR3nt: TGTGCCAGCAGCGTAGGTCCGGGAGCGGATCAGCCCCAGCATTTT; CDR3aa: CASSVGPGADQPQHF
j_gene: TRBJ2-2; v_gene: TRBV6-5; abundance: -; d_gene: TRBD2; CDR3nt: TGTGCCAGCAGACAACTAGCGGGGGTAGGCGGGGAGCTGTTTTTT; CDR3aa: CASRQLAGVGGELFF
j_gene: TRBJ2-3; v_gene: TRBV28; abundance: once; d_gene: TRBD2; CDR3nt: TGTGCCAGCGGGACTAGCGGGAGAGGGACAGATACGCAGTATTTT; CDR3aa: CASGTSGRGTDTQYF
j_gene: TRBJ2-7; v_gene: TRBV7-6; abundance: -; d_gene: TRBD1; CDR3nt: TGTGCCAGCAGATCAACAGGGGGCAACGAGCAGTACTTC; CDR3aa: CASRSTGGNEQYF
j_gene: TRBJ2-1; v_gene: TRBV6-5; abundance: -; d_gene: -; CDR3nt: TGTGCCAGCAGGACACACAGGGTGGGATACGAGCAGTTCTTC; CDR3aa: CASRTHRVGYEQFF
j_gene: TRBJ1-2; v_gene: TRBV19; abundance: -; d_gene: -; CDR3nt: TGTGCCAGTAGTACCGTCGGCCTGGACCTCGGGGACTATGGCTACACCTTC; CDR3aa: CASSTVGLDLGDYGYTF
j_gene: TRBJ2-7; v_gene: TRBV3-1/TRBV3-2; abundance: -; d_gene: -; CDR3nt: TGTGCCAGCAGCCAAGAATGGCGGGGCCCACTCAGCCACGAGCAGTACTTC; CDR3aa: CASSQEWRGPLSHEQYF
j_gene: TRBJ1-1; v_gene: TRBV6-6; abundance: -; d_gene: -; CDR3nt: TGTGCCAGCAGCGAGACACGAGTGAGCACTGAAGCTTTCTTT; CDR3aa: CASSETRVSTEAFF
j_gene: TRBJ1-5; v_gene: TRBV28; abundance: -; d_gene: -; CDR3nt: TGTGCCAGCAGTTCGGTAGTCGGTGAGGAGGACTATAGCAATCAGCCCCAGCATTTT; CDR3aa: CASSSVVGEEDYSNQPQHF
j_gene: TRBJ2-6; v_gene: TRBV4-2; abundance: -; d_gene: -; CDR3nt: TGTGCCAGCAGCCAAGATCAAGCAACTGGGGCCAACGTCCTGACTTTC; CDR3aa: CASSQDQATGANVLTF
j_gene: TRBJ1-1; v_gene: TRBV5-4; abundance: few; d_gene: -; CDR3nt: TGTGCCAGCAGCTTGGACGGACAGACAACTGAAGCTTTCTTT; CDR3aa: CASSLDGQTTEAFF
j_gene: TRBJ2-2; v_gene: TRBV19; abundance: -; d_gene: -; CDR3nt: TGTGCCAGTAGTATAGGTGCGGGTTCCGGGGAGCTGTTTTTT; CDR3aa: CASSIGAGSGELFF
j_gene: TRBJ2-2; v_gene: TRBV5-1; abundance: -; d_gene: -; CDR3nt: TGCGCCAGCAAGGGGGTGGAGAACACCGGGGAGCTGTTTTTT; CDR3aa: CASKGVENTGELFF
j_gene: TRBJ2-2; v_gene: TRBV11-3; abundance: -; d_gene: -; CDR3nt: TGTGCCAGCAGCTTAGGCGGTACGAACACCGGGGAGCTGTTTTTT; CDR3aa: CASSLGGTNTGELFF
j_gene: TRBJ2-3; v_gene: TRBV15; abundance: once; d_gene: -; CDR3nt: TGTGCCACCAGCAGAGTAGGCACAGATACGCAGTATTTT; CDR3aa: CATSRVGTDTQYF
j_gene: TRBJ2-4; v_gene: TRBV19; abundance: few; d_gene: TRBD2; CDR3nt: TGTGCCAGTAGTATAGCAGCGGGGTTGAAAAACATTCAGTACTTC; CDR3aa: CASSIAAGLKNIQYF
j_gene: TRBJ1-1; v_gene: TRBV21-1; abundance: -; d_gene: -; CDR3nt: TGTGCCAGCAGCCCCCGACTCCTGATTGAAGCTTTCTTT; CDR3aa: CASSPRLLIEAFF
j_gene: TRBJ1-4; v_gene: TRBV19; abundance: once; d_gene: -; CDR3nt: TGTGCCAGTAGTACAGGACCAGGGGTGACTAATGAAAAACTGTTTTTT; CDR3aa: CASSTGPGVTNEKLFF
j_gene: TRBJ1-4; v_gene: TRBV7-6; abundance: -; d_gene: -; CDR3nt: TGTGCCAGCAGCTTCGGTCCAGGCCGAAATGAAAAACTGTTTTTT; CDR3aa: CASSFGPGRNEKLFF
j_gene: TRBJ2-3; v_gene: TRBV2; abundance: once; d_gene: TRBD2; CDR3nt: TGTGCCAGCAGTCCTTCCGCTAGCGGGGTCTCAGATACGCAGTATTTT; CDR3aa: CASSPSASGVSDTQYF
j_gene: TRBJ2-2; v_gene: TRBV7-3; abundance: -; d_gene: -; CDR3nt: TGTGCCAGCAGCGCCCGGGGAGGCGCCTCAGGGGAGCTGTTTTTT; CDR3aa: CASSARGGASGELFF
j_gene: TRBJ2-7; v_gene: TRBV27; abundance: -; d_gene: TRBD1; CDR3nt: TGTGCCAGCTCCGAACAGGGGAGCTCCTACGAGCAGTACTTC; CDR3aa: CASSEQGSSYEQYF
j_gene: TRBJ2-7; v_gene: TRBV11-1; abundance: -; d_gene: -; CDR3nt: TGTGCCAGCAGCCCCGGGGGGCCCTCCTACGAGCAGTACTTC; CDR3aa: CASSPGGPSYEQYF
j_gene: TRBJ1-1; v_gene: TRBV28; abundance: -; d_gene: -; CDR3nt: TGTGCCAGCAGGGGGGCTCGTGAAGCTTTCTTT; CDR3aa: CASRGAREAFF
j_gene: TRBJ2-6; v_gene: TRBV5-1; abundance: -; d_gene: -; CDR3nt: TGCGCCAGCAGCTGGGGCTGGGGGGCCAACGTCCTGACTTTC; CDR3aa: CASSWGWGANVLTF
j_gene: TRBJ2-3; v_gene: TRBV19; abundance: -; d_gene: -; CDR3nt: TGTGCCAGTAGTATCGGGGGTCGGGGCTCCCCAGATACGCAGTATTTT; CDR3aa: CASSIGGRGSPDTQYF
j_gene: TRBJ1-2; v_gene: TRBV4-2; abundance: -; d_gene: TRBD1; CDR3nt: TGTGCCAGCAGCCCCACGGGACAGGGGGAATTCTATGGCTACACCTTC; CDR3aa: CASSPTGQGEFYGYTF
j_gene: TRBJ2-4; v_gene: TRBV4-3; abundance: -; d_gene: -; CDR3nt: TGCGCCAGCAGCCCACAACAGGGTCAAAACATTCAGTACTTC; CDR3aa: CASSPQQGQNIQYF
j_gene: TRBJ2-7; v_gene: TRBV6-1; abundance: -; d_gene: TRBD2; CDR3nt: TGTGCCAGCAGTGAGGCGGGACTACTCTACGAGCAGTACTTC; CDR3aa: CASSEAGLLYEQYF
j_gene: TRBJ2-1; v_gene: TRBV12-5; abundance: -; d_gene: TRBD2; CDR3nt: TGTGCTAGTGGTTTGGCCGGGACTAGCGGTGAGCAGTTCTTC; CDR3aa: CASGLAGTSGEQFF
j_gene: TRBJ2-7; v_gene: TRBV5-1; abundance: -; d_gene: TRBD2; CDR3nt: TGCGCCAGCAAGGGCGGGGGGGCTCTTTCCTACGAGCAGTACTTC; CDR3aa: CASKGGGALSYEQYF
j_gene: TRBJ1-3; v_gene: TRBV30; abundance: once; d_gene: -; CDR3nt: TGTGCCTGGAGTGTACGAGGGAGTGGAAACACCATATATTTT; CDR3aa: CAWSVRGSGNTIYF
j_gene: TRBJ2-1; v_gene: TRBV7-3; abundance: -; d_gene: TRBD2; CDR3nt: TGTGCCAGCAGGCCGCCGGGACTAGCGGGAGATGAGCAGTTCTTC; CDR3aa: CASRPPGLAGDEQFF
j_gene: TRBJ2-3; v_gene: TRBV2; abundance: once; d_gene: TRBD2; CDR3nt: TGTGCCAGCCGCTTCAGCGGGGGGTCCCCCGCAGATACGCAGTATTTT; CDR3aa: CASRFSGGSPADTQYF
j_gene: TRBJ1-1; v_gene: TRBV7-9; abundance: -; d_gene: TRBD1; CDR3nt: TGTGCCAGCAGCTTGACAGGGGGCAGGACTGAAGCTTTCTTT; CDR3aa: CASSLTGGRTEAFF
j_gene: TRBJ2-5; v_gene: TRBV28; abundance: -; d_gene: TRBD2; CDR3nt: TGTGCCAGCAGTCGATCTGTAGCGGGGAAAGAGACCCAGTACTTC; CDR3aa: CASSRSVAGKETQYF
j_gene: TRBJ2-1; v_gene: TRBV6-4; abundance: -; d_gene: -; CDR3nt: TGTGCCAGCAGTTCCTCCCTTGGGACAACTTATGAGCAGTTCTTC; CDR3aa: CASSSSLGTTYEQFF
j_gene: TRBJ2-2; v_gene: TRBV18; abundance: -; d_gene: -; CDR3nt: TGTGCCAGCTCACCATCGGAGGGGTGGTACACCGGGGAGCTGTTTTTT; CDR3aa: CASSPSEGWYTGELFF
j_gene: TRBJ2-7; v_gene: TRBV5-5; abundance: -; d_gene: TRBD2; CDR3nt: TGTGCCAGCAGCTTGGTGATTCGTTCGGGGGGACGGGGTTACGAGCAGTACTTC; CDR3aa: CASSLVIRSGGRGYEQYF
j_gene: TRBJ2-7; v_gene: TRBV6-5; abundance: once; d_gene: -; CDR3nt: TGTGCCAGCAGGGGATACAGGGCTTCCCACGAGCAGTACTTC; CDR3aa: CASRGYRASHEQYF
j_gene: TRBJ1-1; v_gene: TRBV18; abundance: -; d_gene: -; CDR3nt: TGTGCCAGCTCACCACCTCAGGGGTCCCGCGGGGGTGAAGCTTTCTTT; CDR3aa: CASSPPQGSRGGEAFF
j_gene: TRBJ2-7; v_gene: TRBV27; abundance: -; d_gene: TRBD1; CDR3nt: TGTGCCAGCAGTCCCGGGACAGGGATGGTGCAGTACTTC; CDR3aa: CASSPGTGMVQYF
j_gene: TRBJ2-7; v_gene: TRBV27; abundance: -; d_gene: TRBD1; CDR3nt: TGTGCCAGCAGAGGGACAGGGGGCTGGTACGAGCAGTACTTC; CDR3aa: CASRGTGGWYEQYF
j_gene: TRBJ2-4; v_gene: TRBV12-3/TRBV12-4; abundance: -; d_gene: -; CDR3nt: TGTGCCAGCAGTTTCAGTCAGGGGCTCAAGTACTTC; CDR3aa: CASSFSQGLKYF
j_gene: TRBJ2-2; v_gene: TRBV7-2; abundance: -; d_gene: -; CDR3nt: TGTGCCAGCAGCTTAGACCAGTCCCGCACCGGGGAGCTGTTTTTT; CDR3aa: CASSLDQSRTGELFF
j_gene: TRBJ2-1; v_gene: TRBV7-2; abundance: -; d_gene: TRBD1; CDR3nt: TGTGCCAGCAGCTTGATACCGGGACAGGGGGCCTACAATGAGCAGTTCTTC; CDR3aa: CASSLIPGQGAYNEQFF
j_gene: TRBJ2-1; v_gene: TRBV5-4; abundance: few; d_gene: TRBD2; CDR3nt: TGTGCCAGCAACCCCGGGACTAGCATTAACAATGAGCAGTTCTTC; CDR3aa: CASNPGTSINNEQFF
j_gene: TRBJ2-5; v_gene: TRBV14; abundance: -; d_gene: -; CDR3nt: TGTGCCAGCAGCCAAGTGGACAGACAAGAGACCCAGTACTTC; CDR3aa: CASSQVDRQETQYF
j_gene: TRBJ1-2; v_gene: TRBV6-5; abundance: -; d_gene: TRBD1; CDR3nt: TGTGCCAGCAGTAACAGGGGCCTTAACTATGGCTACACCTTC; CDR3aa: CASSNRGLNYGYTF
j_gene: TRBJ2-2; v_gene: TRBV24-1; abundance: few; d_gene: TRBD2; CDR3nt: TGTGCCACCAGTGATCCGGGGGGGTACACCGGGGAGCTGTTTTTT; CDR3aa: CATSDPGGYTGELFF
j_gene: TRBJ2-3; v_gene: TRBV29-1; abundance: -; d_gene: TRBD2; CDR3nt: TGCAGCGTTGCGCCTAGCGGCGATACGCAGTATTTT; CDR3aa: CSVAPSGDTQYF
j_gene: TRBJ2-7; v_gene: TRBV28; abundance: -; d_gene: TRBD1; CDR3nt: TGTGCCAGCAGTTTAAGTGCAGGGGGCGCCTACGAGCAGTACTTC; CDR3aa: CASSLSAGGAYEQYF
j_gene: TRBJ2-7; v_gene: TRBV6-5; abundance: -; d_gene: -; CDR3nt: TGTGCCAGCAGCCCATCACAGGTCTCCTACGAGCAGTACTTC; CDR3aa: CASSPSQVSYEQYF